This TCR beta chain was profiled in a study of technical replicates of blood from a handful of donors. The CDR3 has 10 amino acids. V was cut by 3 bases and J by 6 bases, with 5 bases left in between. CDR1 DFQATT and CDR2 SNEGSKA come from the germline V gene (reference sequence). This table comes from immunoSEQ multiplex PCR, and its TCRdb copy is limited to in-frame clones, with some not included. Among tens of thousands of clones listed, approximately 94% were seen once. Sequencing was performed on T cells isolated from PBMCs. The clonotype originates from a human donor in good health. This chain joins TRBV20-1 and TRBJ1-2, with no clear D. The CDR3 DNA follows: TGCAGTGCTAGGGCCGATGGCTACACCTTC. Its translation is CSARADGYTF.